This is a list of T cell receptor beta chains from one sample in a study of a mutant IDH1 vaccine in newly diagnosed glioma. Measured with immunoSEQ multiplex PCR; TCRdb has only the in-frame clones, and not every one. The sample lists about 88,000 clones, 82% occurring once. The starting material was PBMCs, obtained from a glioma patient treated with radiotherapy, temozolomide or both. The origin of the receptors is a man aged 35 to 55 with glioma. Some clones in this sample may be carry-over from other donors' samples. Both conserved end residues are part of each CDR3. Each record gives: CDR3 length, D gene, clone size, V gene, J gene, CDR3 protein, CDR3 DNA. D genes are given only for firm matches. Only some rows state a clone size, as once, few, many or a class for expanded clones.

CDR3 length: 17; D gene: TRBD1; clone size: -; V gene: TRBV7-9; J gene: TRBJ2-3; CDR3 protein: CASMTGTAWGNTDTQYF; CDR3 DNA: TGTGCCAGCATGACCGGGACAGCGTGGGGGAACACAGATACGCAGTATTTT
CDR3 length: 15; D gene: -; clone size: -; V gene: TRBV2; J gene: TRBJ2-7; CDR3 protein: CASSEPTGAEPTQYF; CDR3 DNA: TGTGCCAGCAGTGAACCGACCGGGGCAGAGCCCACTCAGTACTTC
CDR3 length: 16; D gene: -; clone size: -; V gene: TRBV10-3; J gene: TRBJ1-1; CDR3 protein: CAISERSGESNTEAFF; CDR3 DNA: TGTGCCATCAGTGAGCGGTCGGGGGAATCGAACACTGAAGCTTTCTTT
CDR3 length: 15; D gene: -; clone size: -; V gene: TRBV5-1; J gene: TRBJ1-4; CDR3 protein: CASSIQGNKNEKLFF; CDR3 DNA: TGCGCCAGCAGCATACAGGGTAACAAGAATGAAAAACTGTTTTTT
CDR3 length: 16; D gene: -; clone size: -; V gene: TRBV4-1; J gene: TRBJ1-5; CDR3 protein: CASSQGGSVSNQPQHF; CDR3 DNA: TGCGCCAGCAGCCAAGGAGGGTCCGTTAGCAATCAGCCCCAGCATTTT
CDR3 length: 13; D gene: TRBD1; clone size: -; V gene: TRBV18; J gene: TRBJ2-7; CDR3 protein: CASSRQGIDEQYF; CDR3 DNA: TGTGCCAGCTCGCGACAGGGCATCGACGAGCAGTACTTC
CDR3 length: 14; D gene: -; clone size: -; V gene: TRBV7-9; J gene: TRBJ1-1; CDR3 protein: CASSFSGLGPEAFF; CDR3 DNA: TGTGCCAGCAGCTTCTCGGGTTTAGGGCCTGAAGCTTTCTTT
CDR3 length: 15; D gene: -; clone size: -; V gene: TRBV6-5; J gene: TRBJ2-1; CDR3 protein: CASSFGGGARNEQFF; CDR3 DNA: TGTGCCAGCAGCTTTGGAGGGGGGGCCCGGAATGAGCAGTTCTTC
CDR3 length: 13; D gene: -; clone size: -; V gene: TRBV29-1; J gene: TRBJ2-6; CDR3 protein: CSARADGANVLTF; CDR3 DNA: TGCAGCGCCCGGGCGGATGGGGCCAACGTCCTGACTTTC
CDR3 length: 16; D gene: -; clone size: -; V gene: TRBV7-9; J gene: TRBJ2-1; CDR3 protein: CASSAREGSSYNEQFF; CDR3 DNA: TGTGCCAGCAGCGCTCGAGAGGGGAGCTCCTACAATGAGCAGTTCTTC
CDR3 length: 16; D gene: -; clone size: -; V gene: TRBV9; J gene: TRBJ2-3; CDR3 protein: CASTLGGGGGTDTQYF; CDR3 DNA: TGTGCCAGCACCTTAGGGGGGGGAGGTGGCACAGATACGCAGTATTTT
CDR3 length: 15; D gene: TRBD1; clone size: -; V gene: TRBV5-1; J gene: TRBJ1-2; CDR3 protein: CASTSGGSVNYGYTF; CDR3 DNA: TGCGCCAGCACCTCAGGGGGATCAGTTAACTATGGCTACACCTTC
CDR3 length: 15; D gene: -; clone size: -; V gene: TRBV7-9; J gene: TRBJ2-7; CDR3 protein: CASSLPGSGTNEQYF; CDR3 DNA: TGTGCCAGCAGCTTACCAGGCTCAGGGACGAACGAGCAGTACTTC
CDR3 length: 16; D gene: TRBD1; clone size: -; V gene: TRBV6-6; J gene: TRBJ1-3; CDR3 protein: CASSSARQGEGNTIYF; CDR3 DNA: TGTGCCAGCAGTTCGGCTAGACAGGGAGAGGGAAACACCATATATTTT
CDR3 length: 15; D gene: TRBD1; clone size: -; V gene: TRBV19; J gene: TRBJ1-6; CDR3 protein: CASSPPTGGNSPLHF; CDR3 DNA: TGTGCCAGTAGTCCCCCGACAGGGGGCAATTCACCCCTCCACTTT
CDR3 length: 14; D gene: -; clone size: -; V gene: TRBV6-5; J gene: TRBJ1-1; CDR3 protein: CASSYSRLGAEAFF; CDR3 DNA: TGTGCCAGCAGTTACTCTAGACTTGGGGCTGAAGCTTTCTTT
CDR3 length: 12; D gene: -; clone size: few; V gene: TRBV10-1; J gene: TRBJ2-7; CDR3 protein: CASSEGLYEQYF; CDR3 DNA: TGCGCCAGCAGTGAAGGTCTCTACGAGCAGTACTTC
CDR3 length: 12; D gene: -; clone size: -; V gene: TRBV6-5; J gene: TRBJ2-7; CDR3 protein: CASSQGGYEQYF; CDR3 DNA: TGTGCCAGCAGCCAAGGCGGCTACGAGCAGTACTTC
CDR3 length: 14; D gene: -; clone size: -; V gene: TRBV5-1; J gene: TRBJ1-4; CDR3 protein: CASSLGATNEKLFF; CDR3 DNA: TGCGCCAGCAGCTTGGGGGCAACTAATGAAAAACTGTTTTTT
CDR3 length: 18; D gene: TRBD2; clone size: -; V gene: TRBV6-1; J gene: TRBJ2-5; CDR3 protein: CASSDGLAGGPRRKTQYF; CDR3 DNA: TGTGCCAGCAGTGACGGACTAGCGGGGGGGCCGAGGAGAAAGACCCAGTACTTC
CDR3 length: 15; D gene: -; clone size: -; V gene: TRBV4-2; J gene: TRBJ2-7; CDR3 protein: CASSQEGSGSYEQYF; CDR3 DNA: TGTGCCAGCAGCCAAGAAGGAAGCGGCTCCTACGAGCAGTACTTC
CDR3 length: 13; D gene: -; clone size: -; V gene: TRBV2; J gene: TRBJ1-6; CDR3 protein: CASSGQDNSPLHF; CDR3 DNA: TGTGCCAGCAGCGGACAAGATAATTCACCCCTCCACTTT
CDR3 length: 12; D gene: -; clone size: -; V gene: TRBV5-1; J gene: TRBJ2-7; CDR3 protein: CASSLVSYEQYF; CDR3 DNA: TGCGCCAGCAGCTTGGTCTCCTACGAGCAGTACTTC
CDR3 length: 13; D gene: -; clone size: -; V gene: TRBV29-1; J gene: TRBJ2-5; CDR3 protein: CSADRGFQETQYF; CDR3 DNA: TGCAGCGCGGATAGGGGCTTCCAAGAGACCCAGTACTTC
CDR3 length: 15; D gene: TRBD1; clone size: -; V gene: TRBV5-6; J gene: TRBJ2-3; CDR3 protein: CASRVPGQGPDTQYF; CDR3 DNA: TGTGCCAGCAGGGTGCCGGGACAGGGACCAGATACGCAGTATTTT
CDR3 length: 17; D gene: TRBD2; clone size: -; V gene: TRBV30; J gene: TRBJ2-3; CDR3 protein: CAWSSLGSSGGPDTQYF; CDR3 DNA: TGTGCCTGGAGTTCCCTGGGGAGTAGCGGGGGGCCAGATACGCAGTATTTT
CDR3 length: 14; D gene: -; clone size: -; V gene: TRBV7-2; J gene: TRBJ1-1; CDR3 protein: CASSLWTMNTEAFF; CDR3 DNA: TGTGCCAGCAGCTTATGGACAATGAACACTGAAGCTTTCTTT
CDR3 length: 14; D gene: -; clone size: -; V gene: TRBV19; J gene: TRBJ2-2; CDR3 protein: CASSMGYNTGELFF; CDR3 DNA: TGTGCCAGTAGTATGGGCTACAACACCGGGGAGCTGTTTTTT
CDR3 length: 18; D gene: TRBD2; clone size: -; V gene: TRBV10-3; J gene: TRBJ2-3; CDR3 protein: CAIGGLAGGLGSTDTQYF; CDR3 DNA: TGTGCCATTGGGGGACTAGCGGGGGGGCTTGGGTCCACAGATACGCAGTATTTT
CDR3 length: 15; D gene: -; clone size: -; V gene: TRBV11-3; J gene: TRBJ2-3; CDR3 protein: CASSLAGVHTDTQYF; CDR3 DNA: TGTGCCAGCAGCTTAGCAGGGGTCCACACAGATACGCAGTATTTT
CDR3 length: 14; D gene: -; clone size: -; V gene: TRBV10-2; J gene: TRBJ1-2; CDR3 protein: CASSVAFQVYGYTF; CDR3 DNA: TGCGCCAGCAGTGTAGCGTTTCAGGTCTATGGCTACACCTTC
CDR3 length: 14; D gene: TRBD2; clone size: -; V gene: TRBV19; J gene: TRBJ2-7; CDR3 protein: CASSPGEGPYEQYF; CDR3 DNA: TGTGCCAGTAGCCCTGGGGAGGGACCCTACGAGCAGTACTTC
CDR3 length: 14; D gene: -; clone size: -; V gene: TRBV19; J gene: TRBJ1-1; CDR3 protein: CASSIAGGGTEAFF; CDR3 DNA: TGTGCCAGTAGTATAGCTGGGGGAGGGACTGAAGCTTTCTTT
CDR3 length: 12; D gene: -; clone size: -; V gene: TRBV28; J gene: TRBJ2-7; CDR3 protein: CASQSGSYEQYF; CDR3 DNA: TGTGCCAGCCAATCAGGATCCTACGAGCAGTACTTC
CDR3 length: 12; D gene: -; clone size: -; V gene: TRBV5-1; J gene: TRBJ1-1; CDR3 protein: CASSLAGPEAFF; CDR3 DNA: TGCGCCAGCAGCTTGGCGGGTCCTGAAGCTTTCTTT
CDR3 length: 15; D gene: -; clone size: once; V gene: TRBV5-1; J gene: TRBJ2-6; CDR3 protein: CASSLGGSGANVLTF; CDR3 DNA: TGCGCCAGCAGCTTGGGGGGCTCTGGGGCCAACGTCCTGACTTTC
CDR3 length: 12; D gene: -; clone size: once; V gene: TRBV29-1; J gene: TRBJ2-7; CDR3 protein: CSVDRGRNEQYF; CDR3 DNA: TGCAGCGTTGACAGGGGCAGGAACGAGCAGTACTTC
CDR3 length: 11; D gene: -; clone size: -; V gene: TRBV6-5; J gene: TRBJ2-7; CDR3 protein: CASSSAYEQYF; CDR3 DNA: TGTGCCAGCAGTTCAGCCTACGAGCAGTACTTC